These 30 T cell receptor beta chains originate from one sample sequenced in a study of blood T cell repertoires in COVID-19. Some clones are missing from TCRdb's copy, which holds only in-frame ones; the method was immunoSEQ multiplex PCR. The table records almost 300,000 clones, around 87% of them present only once. The material sequenced was peripheral blood. Receptor source: an older man with acute or convalescent COVID-19.

This rearrangement joins TRBV6-6 to TRBJ2-4, with no clear D. This CDR3 is 13 amino acids long. The V end lost 6 bases, the J end lost 0 bases, and 6 bases lay between the germline ends. Germline-derived CDR1 and CDR2 are MNHNY and SVGAGI (reference sequence). The CDR3 spells CASRELAKNIQYF. The CDR3 nucleotides read TGTGCCAGCAGGGAGCTAGCCAAAAACATTCAGTACTTC.

This chain uses TRBV11-2 with TRBJ1-5; 12 nucleotides match TRBD1. J gave up 3 bases and V 5 bases, and 5 bases lay outside the gene matches. Germline loops: CDR1 SGHAT, CDR2 FQNNGV. This CDR3 is 16 amino acids long. CDR3 DNA: TGTGCCAGCAGCCCGGGACAGGGGGCAGTCAATCAGCCCCAGCATTTT. Its protein product is CASSPGQGAVNQPQHF.

The chain employs TRBV2 and TRBJ1-1; D might be TRBD1 (5 bases). The CDR3 extends over 14 amino acids. Germline V gene lookup returns CDR1 SNHLY and CDR2 FYNNEI. V lost 6 bases and J lost 4, with 15 bases in between. The CDR3 region is CASSTTVGATEAFF. Written as DNA, the CDR3 is TGTGCCAGCAGCACGACAGTGGGCGCCACTGAAGCTTTCTTT.

The chain couples TRBV9 to TRBJ1-5, with TRBD1 as a possible D gene (5 bases). From germline, CDR1 is SGDLS and CDR2 YYNGEE. The V gene lost 6 bases and the J gene lost 10 bases, with 20 bases spanning the gap. CDR3 length: 14 amino acids. This chain's CDR3 is CASNLKTGVLPQHF. CDR3 DNA: TGTGCCAGCAACCTCAAGACGGGGGTCCTACCCCAGCATTTT.

DNA for the CDR3: TGTGCCAGCAGCTTAGTTGCAGGGGGACTAGGAGAGCAGTACTTC. This codes for CASSLVAGGLGEQYF. The chain uses TRBV7-9 and TRBJ2-7; the D gene is possibly TRBD2 (8 bases). V lost 1 base and J 7 bases, leaving 17 bases between the germline ends. CDR1 and CDR2 (germline): SEHNR, FQNEAQ (reference sequence). The CDR3 sequence is 15 residues long.

The chain uses TRBV2 and TRBJ1-4, with a possible D match to TRBD1 (5 bases). From germline, CDR1 is SNHLY and CDR2 FYNNEI. The CDR3 runs to 15 residues. Trimming pared 2 bases from V and 7 bases from J, leaving 14 bases between. The CDR3, as DNA: TGTGCCAGCAGTGAATCGGGGGAGGGTAGTGAAAAACTGTTTTTT. This translates into CASSESGEGSEKLFF.

A remark on this clone: This specimen includes other DNA sequences encoding the same CDR3. This chain uses TRBV5-4 with TRBJ1-1; perhaps TRBD1 as D (6 bases). This CDR3 comprises 14 residues. Germline V lookup: CDR1 SGHNT, CDR2 YYREEE (reference sequence). V was clipped by 4 bases and J by 0 bases, with 10 bases between them. CDR3 DNA: TGTGCCAGCAGCCTAACAGGGATGAACACTGAAGCTTTCTTT. Translating gives CASSLTGMNTEAFF.

This rearrangement joins TRBV5-1 to TRBJ2-4, with a weak D call TRBD2 (5 bases). The CDR3 has 15 residues. The V gene's germline CDR1 is SGHRS and CDR2 YFSETQ. V was pared by 0 bases and J by 8 bases, with 15 bases between. CDR3 sequence (DNA): TGCGCCAGCAGCTTGGGTGAGGCTCTCGGGGACATTCAGTACTTC. It codes for CASSLGEALGDIQYF.

This clone came up once. The J gene is TRBJ2-7, the V gene TRBV28; D is possibly TRBD1 (5 bases). This CDR3 is 15 amino acids long. The germline gives CDR1 MDHEN, CDR2 SYDVKM. The V end lost 4 bases, the J end lost 5 bases, and 18 bases lay between the germline ends. The CDR3 region is CASSSTAYQAHEQYF. In DNA, the CDR3 is TGTGCCAGCAGTTCGACAGCTTATCAAGCCCACGAGCAGTACTTC.

The chain combines TRBV5-1 with TRBJ2-1; 12 bases are shared with TRBD2. The CDR3 spans 17 residues. The germline CDR1 and CDR2 sequences are SGHRS and YFSETQ. With 4 bases clipped from V and 3 bases from J, the junction kept 8 bases outside the gene matches. This CDR3 is CASSKRLAGVDYNEQFF. CDR3 nucleotide sequence: TGCGCCAGCAGCAAAAGACTAGCGGGAGTAGACTACAATGAGCAGTTCTTC.

The gene calls are TRBV6-2 or TRBV6-3 and TRBJ1-1; 8 positions match TRBD1. CDR3 length equals 17 residues. V lost 2 bases, J lost 4 bases, and 12 bases stayed unmatched. Germline V gives CDR1 MNHEY, CDR2 SVGEGT. Written as DNA, the CDR3 is TGTGCCAGCAGTTACCCTCACTTGACAGGGGCGATCACTGAAGCTTTCTTT. Its protein is CASSYPHLTGAITEAFF.

V usage is TRBV24-1 and J usage is TRBJ2-3, with a possible D match to TRBD1 (5 bases). This CDR3 is built from 15 residues. CDR1 is KGHDR, CDR2 SFDVKD, per germline. Trimming stripped 1 base from V and 3 bases from J, with 10 bases between. The chain's CDR3 is CATSDLGVGTDTQYF. In nucleotides, the CDR3 is TGTGCCACCAGTGATTTAGGGGTTGGTACAGATACGCAGTATTTT.

This rearrangement joins TRBV19 to TRBJ1-4; D uncertain. The length of the CDR3 is 16 residues. In germline, CDR1 is LNHDA, CDR2 SQIVND (reference sequence). V lost 3 bases and J lost 0, with 11 bases in between. CDR3 region: CASSIVSLPTNEKLFF. CDR3 DNA: TGTGCCAGTAGTATCGTCAGTCTGCCAACTAATGAAAAACTGTTTTTT.

V usage is TRBV2 and J usage is TRBJ1-1; D is perhaps TRBD1 (6 bases). V shed 4 bases and J shed 5 bases, with 14 bases lying between them. Germline values: CDR1 SNHLY, CDR2 FYNNEI. The CDR3 sequence is 14 residues long. DNA of the CDR3: TGTGCCAGCAGTGTAAGCAGGGGCCGGACTGAAGCTTTCTTT. It encodes CASSVSRGRTEAFF.

The chain uses TRBV19 and TRBJ2-2; possible D gene TRBD1, 6 bases. Trimming stripped 10 bases from V and 4 bases from J, with 13 bases between. Looked up from germline, CDR1 is LNHDA and CDR2 is SQIVND (reference sequence). CDR3 length equals 13 residues. This CDR3 is CATKWGLTGELFF. The CDR3 DNA is TGTGCCACCAAATGGGGGCTCACCGGGGAGCTGTTTTTT.

This chain links TRBV2 with TRBJ1-2, with 9 bases lining up with TRBD1. Germline CDR1 is SNHLY and CDR2 is FYNNEI. The CDR3 has 13 amino acids. Trimming took 5 bases from V and 9 from J; bases not matched to a gene: 7. The CDR3 coding sequence is TGTGCCAGCAGTCCTGGACAGGGGTTACGCTACACCTTC. It translates to CASSPGQGLRYTF.

This clone was counted a few times. The genes are TRBV27 and TRBJ2-7; 8 bases match TRBD2. This CDR3 has 19 residues. Germline V CDR1 and CDR2: MNHEY, SMNVEV (reference sequence). V was pared by 6 bases and J by 1 base, with 20 bases of the junction left unmatched. In DNA, the CDR3 is TGTGCCAGCAGGGAGACCTATGCCGGGACTAGAGGCAGGTCCTACGAGCAGTACTTC. Its protein product is CASRETYAGTRGRSYEQYF.

The V and J genes are TRBV6-2 or TRBV6-3 and TRBJ2-1, with 9 positions matching TRBD2. With 3 bases clipped from V and 4 bases from J, the junction kept 4 bases outside the gene matches. This CDR3 spans 15 amino acids. From germline, CDR1 is MNHEY and CDR2 SVGEGT. The chain's CDR3 is CASSYDLAGYNEQFF. The DNA of the CDR3 is TGTGCCAGCAGTTATGATCTAGCGGGATACAATGAGCAGTTCTTC.

This chain connects TRBV11-2 to TRBJ1-2; D call uncertain. The germline V and J ends were trimmed by 2 bases and 2 bases, with 12 bases remaining between them. This CDR3 is built from 15 residues. Looked up from germline, CDR1 is SGHAT and CDR2 is FQNNGV. DNA for the CDR3: TGTGCCAGCAGCTTACGTATCGGGTGGAACTATGGCTACACCTTC. Residues: CASSLRIGWNYGYTF. The full variable domain, completed using reference TRBV11-2 and TRBJ1-2, is EAGVAQSPRYKIIEKRQSVAFWCNPISGHATLYWYQQILGQGPKLLIQFQNNGVVDDSQLPKDRFSAERLKGVDSTLKIQPAKLEDSAVYLCASSLRIGWNYGYTFGSGTRLTVV.

This clone has ten or more counts. This chain links TRBV29-1 with TRBJ1-2; D is unclear. Germline V CDR1 and CDR2: SQVTM, ANQGSEA. The CDR3 loop spans 10 amino acids. Trimming stripped 5 bases from V and 8 bases from J, with 9 bases between. CDR3: CSVYGSGYTF. As DNA, the CDR3 is TGCAGCGTTTATGGGAGCGGCTACACCTTC.

The chain has TRBV19 and TRBJ1-5; TRBD1 aligns across 9 bases. The germline CDR1 and CDR2 sequences are LNHDA and SQIVND (reference sequence). CDR3 size: 16 residues. V gave up 7 bases and J gave up 5 bases; unmatched junction bases: 12. CDR3 protein: CASKTARDRVDQPQHF. The CDR3 DNA follows: TGTGCCAGTAAGACCGCCCGGGACAGGGTCGATCAGCCCCAGCATTTT.

This rearrangement joins TRBV7-6 to TRBJ1-1; no clear D gene. There are 11 residues in the CDR3. The germline V gene has CDR1 SGHVS and CDR2 FNYEAQ. The V end lost 0 bases, the J end lost 8 bases, and 4 bases lay between the germline ends. In DNA form, the CDR3 reads TGTGCCAGCAGCTTAGCACAGGAAGCTTTCTTT. Its protein is CASSLAQEAFF.

This clone was seen more than once but under ten times. V usage is TRBV15 and J usage is TRBJ1-6; D possibly corresponds to TRBD1 (6 bases). This CDR3 spans 12 amino acids. V was shortened by 4 bases and J by 13 bases, with 11 bases between the two germline ends. Germline CDR1 and CDR2: LNHNV and YYDKDF (reference sequence). The CDR3 bases are TGTGCCACCAGCAAACAGGGATCGCCCCTCCACTTT. It yields the protein CATSKQGSPLHF. Drawing the rest from reference TRBV15 and TRBJ1-6, the complete variable domain is DAMVIQNPRYQVTQFGKPVTLSCSQTLNHNVMYWYQQKSSQAPKLLFHYYDKDFNNEADTPDNFQSRRPNTSFCFLDIRSPGLGDTAMYLCATSKQGSPLHFGNGTRLTVT.

The chain is built from TRBV28 and TRBJ2-1; tentative D call: TRBD2 (6 bases). In germline, CDR1 is MDHEN, CDR2 SYDVKM. The CDR3 has 16 amino acids. V lost 5 bases and J 5 bases, leaving 19 bases between the germline ends. The CDR3 reads CASSTLGLIRHNEQFF. CDR3 coding DNA: TGTGCCAGCAGTACCTTGGGACTTATACGACACAATGAGCAGTTCTTC. Variable domain in full (rest from reference TRBV28 and TRBJ2-1): DVKVTQSSRYLVKRTGEKVFLECVQDMDHENMFWYRQDPGLGLRLIYFSYDVKMKEKGDIPEGYSVSREKKERFSLILESASTNQTSMYLCASSTLGLIRHNEQFFGPGTRLTVL.

This clone appeared once. In DNA form, the CDR3 reads TGTGCCAGCAGCGTTACAGGGGGAGTCACCGGGGAGCTGTTTTTT. This translates into CASSVTGGVTGELFF. The V gene is TRBV9, the J gene TRBJ2-2, with 8 bases lining up with TRBD1. J gave up 4 bases and V 2 bases, and 4 bases lay outside the gene matches. Germline lookup yields CDR1 SGDLS and CDR2 YYNGEE. This CDR3 has 15 amino acids.

The V and J genes are TRBV5-1 and TRBJ2-1, with D perhaps TRBD2 (6 bases). Trimming took off 4 bases at V and 0 bases at J, with 11 bases between the two ends. Germline V lookup: CDR1 SGHRS, CDR2 YFSETQ. This CDR3 contains 15 residues. In DNA form, the CDR3 reads TGCGCCAGCAGCCGGGGGACGGGCTCCTACAATGAGCAGTTCTTC. It encodes CASSRGTGSYNEQFF.

The rearrangement joins TRBV6-6 to TRBJ2-1, with D tentatively TRBD2 (5 bases). CDR1 and CDR2 from the germline V gene are MNHNY and SVGAGI (reference sequence). Deletions cut 9 bases from V and 5 bases from J, with 17 bases between. This CDR3 comprises 14 residues. The CDR3 DNA reads TGTGCCAGTGTATACCGAGCGGAGGACAATGAGCAGTTCTTC. This sequence encodes CASVYRAEDNEQFF.

V gene TRBV4-3 combines with J gene TRBJ2-6; D remains unclear. V was cut by 0 bases and J by 0 bases, with 12 bases left in between. Germline V CDR1 and CDR2: LGHNA, YSLEER. This CDR3 region has 18 residues. The CDR3 here is CASSQEAFSSSGANVLTF. The CDR3 DNA is TGCGCCAGCAGCCAAGAAGCGTTCAGTAGCTCTGGGGCCAACGTCCTGACTTTC.

The chain links TRBV9 to TRBJ1-1; 9 nucleotides line up with TRBD1. This CDR3 is 14 amino acids long. The germline V gene encodes CDR1 SGDLS and CDR2 YYNGEE. J gave up 3 bases and V 3 bases, and 3 bases lay outside the gene matches. CDR3 in DNA: TGTGCCAGCAGCGGATGGGACAGGGACACTGAAGCTTTCTTT. This encodes CASSGWDRDTEAFF.

This clone came up once. CDR3 region: CASSIGLVPLDEQFF. The CDR3 nucleotides are TGTGCCAGTAGTATAGGGCTAGTACCCTTGGATGAGCAGTTCTTC. The chain joins TRBV19 to TRBJ2-1; D is undetermined. CDR1 and CDR2 from the germline V gene are LNHDA and SQIVND (reference sequence). CDR3 length: 15 residues. Trimming left V 1 base short and J 8 bases short, with 15 bases between.